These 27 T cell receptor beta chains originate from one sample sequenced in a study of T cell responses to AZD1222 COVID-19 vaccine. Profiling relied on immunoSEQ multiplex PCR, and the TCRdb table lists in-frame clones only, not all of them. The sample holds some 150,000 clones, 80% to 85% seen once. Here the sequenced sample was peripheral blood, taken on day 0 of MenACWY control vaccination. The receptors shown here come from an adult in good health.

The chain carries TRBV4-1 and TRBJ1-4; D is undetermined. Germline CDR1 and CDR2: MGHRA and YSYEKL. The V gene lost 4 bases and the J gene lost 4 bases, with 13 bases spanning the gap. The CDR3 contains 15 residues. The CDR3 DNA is TGCGCCAGCAGCCTCCTAGGGAGCGGTAATGAAAAACTGTTTTTT. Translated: CASSLLGSGNEKLFF.

CDR3 nucleotide sequence: TGCGCCAGCAGCAGGACAGGGACCACCGGGGAGCTGTTTTTT. This codes for CASSRTGTTGELFF. V gene TRBV5-1 combines with J gene TRBJ2-2; 8 bases align to TRBD1. Trimming removed 4 bases from V and 4 bases from J; junction bases left unmatched: 3. Germline lookup yields CDR1 SGHRS and CDR2 YFSETQ. This CDR3 region has 14 residues.

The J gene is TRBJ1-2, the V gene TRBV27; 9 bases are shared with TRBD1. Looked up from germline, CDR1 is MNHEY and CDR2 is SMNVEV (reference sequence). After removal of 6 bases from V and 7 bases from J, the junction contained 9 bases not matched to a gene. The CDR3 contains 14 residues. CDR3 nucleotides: TGTGCCAGCAGCTGTTCGGGACAGGGATGTGGCTACACCTTC. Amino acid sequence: CASSCSGQGCGYTF.

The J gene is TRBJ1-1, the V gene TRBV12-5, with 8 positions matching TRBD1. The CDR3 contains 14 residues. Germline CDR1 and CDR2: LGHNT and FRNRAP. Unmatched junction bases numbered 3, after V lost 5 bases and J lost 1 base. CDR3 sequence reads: CASGPGGQNTEAFF. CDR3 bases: TGTGCTAGTGGTCCAGGGGGCCAGAACACTGAAGCTTTCTTT.

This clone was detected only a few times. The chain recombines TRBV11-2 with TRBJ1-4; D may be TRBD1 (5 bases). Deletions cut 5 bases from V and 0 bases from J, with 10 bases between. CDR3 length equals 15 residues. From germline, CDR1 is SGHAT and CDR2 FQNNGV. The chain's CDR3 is CASSPGHTTNEKLFF. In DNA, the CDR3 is TGTGCCAGCAGCCCGGGGCATACAACTAATGAAAAACTGTTTTTT.

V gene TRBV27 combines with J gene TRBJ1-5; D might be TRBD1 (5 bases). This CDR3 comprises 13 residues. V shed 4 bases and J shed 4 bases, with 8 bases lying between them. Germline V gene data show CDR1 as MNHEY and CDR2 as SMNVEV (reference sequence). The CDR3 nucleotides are TGTGCCAGCAGTTACCAGGGAAATCAGCCCCAGCATTTT. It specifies CASSYQGNQPQHF.

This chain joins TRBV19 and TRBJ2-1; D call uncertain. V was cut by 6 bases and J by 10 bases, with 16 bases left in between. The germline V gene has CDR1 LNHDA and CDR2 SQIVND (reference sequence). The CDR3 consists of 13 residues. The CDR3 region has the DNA TGTGCCAGTAGCCCAACCGGACGTACCGAGCAGTTCTTC. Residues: CASSPTGRTEQFF.

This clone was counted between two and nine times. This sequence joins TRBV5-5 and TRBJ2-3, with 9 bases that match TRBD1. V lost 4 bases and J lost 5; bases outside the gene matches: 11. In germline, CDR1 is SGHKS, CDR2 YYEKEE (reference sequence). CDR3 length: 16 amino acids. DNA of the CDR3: TGTGCCAGCAGCATTAGGGGGACAGGGTGGGAAGATACGCAGTATTTT. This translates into CASSIRGTGWEDTQYF.

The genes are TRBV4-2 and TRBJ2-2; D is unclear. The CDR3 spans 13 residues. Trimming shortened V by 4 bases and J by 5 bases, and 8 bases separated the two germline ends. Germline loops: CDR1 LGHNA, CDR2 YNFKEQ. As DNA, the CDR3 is TGTGCCAGCAGCCCCACGCGGACCGGGGAGCTGTTTTTT. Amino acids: CASSPTRTGELFF.

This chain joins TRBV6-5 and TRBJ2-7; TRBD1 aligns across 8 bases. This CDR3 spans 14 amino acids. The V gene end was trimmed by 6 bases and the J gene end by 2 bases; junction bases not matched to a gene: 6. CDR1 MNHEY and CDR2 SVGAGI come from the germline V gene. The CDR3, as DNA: TGTGCCAGCAGCGTTGGACAGGGAGCCTACGAGCAGTACTTC. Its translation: CASSVGQGAYEQYF.

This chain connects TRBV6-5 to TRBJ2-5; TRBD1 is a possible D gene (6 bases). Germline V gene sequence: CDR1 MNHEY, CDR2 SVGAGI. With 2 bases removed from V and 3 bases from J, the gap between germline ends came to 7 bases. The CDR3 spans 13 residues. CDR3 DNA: TGTGCCAGCAGTTACAGACAGGAAGAGACCCAGTACTTC. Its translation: CASSYRQEETQYF.

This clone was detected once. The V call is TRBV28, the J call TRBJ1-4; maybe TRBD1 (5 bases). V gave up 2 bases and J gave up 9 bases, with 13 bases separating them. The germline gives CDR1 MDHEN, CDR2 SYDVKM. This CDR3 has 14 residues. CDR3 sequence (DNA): TGTGCCAGCAGTTTAGAGGGGACGAGAAAAAAACTGTTTTTT. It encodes CASSLEGTRKKLFF.

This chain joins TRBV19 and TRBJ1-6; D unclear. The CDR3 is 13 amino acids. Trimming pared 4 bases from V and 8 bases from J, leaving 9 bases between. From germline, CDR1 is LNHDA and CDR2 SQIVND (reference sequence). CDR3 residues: CASSRGVDSPLHF. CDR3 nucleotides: TGTGCCAGTAGTAGGGGTGTAGATTCACCCCTCCACTTT.

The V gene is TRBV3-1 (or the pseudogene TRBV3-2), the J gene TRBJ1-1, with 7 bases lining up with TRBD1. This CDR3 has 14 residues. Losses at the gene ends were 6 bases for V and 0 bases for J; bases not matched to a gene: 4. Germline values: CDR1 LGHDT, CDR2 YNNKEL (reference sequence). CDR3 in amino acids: CASREQGLNTEAFF. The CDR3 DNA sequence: TGTGCCAGCAGGGAACAGGGGCTGAACACTGAAGCTTTCTTT.

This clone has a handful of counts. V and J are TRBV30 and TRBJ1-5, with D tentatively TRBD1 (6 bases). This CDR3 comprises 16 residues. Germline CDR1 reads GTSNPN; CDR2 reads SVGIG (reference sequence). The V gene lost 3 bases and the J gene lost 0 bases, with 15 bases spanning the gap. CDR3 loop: CAWRERTAYSNQPQHF. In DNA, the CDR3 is TGTGCCTGGAGGGAAAGGACAGCCTATAGCAATCAGCCCCAGCATTTT. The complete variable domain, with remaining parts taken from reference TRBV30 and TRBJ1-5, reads SQTIHQWPATLVQPVGSPLSLECTVEGTSNPNLYWYRQAAGRGLQLLFYSVGIGQISSEVPQNLSASRPQDRQFILSSKKLLLSDSGFYLCAWRERTAYSNQPQHFGDGTRLSIL.

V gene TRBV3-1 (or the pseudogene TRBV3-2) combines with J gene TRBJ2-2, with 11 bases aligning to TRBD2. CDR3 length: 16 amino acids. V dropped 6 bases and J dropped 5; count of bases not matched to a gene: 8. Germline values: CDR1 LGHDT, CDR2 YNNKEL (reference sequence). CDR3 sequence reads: CASRTSGTSGTGELFF. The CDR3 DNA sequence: TGTGCCAGCAGAACCTCCGGGACTAGCGGTACCGGGGAGCTGTTTTTT.

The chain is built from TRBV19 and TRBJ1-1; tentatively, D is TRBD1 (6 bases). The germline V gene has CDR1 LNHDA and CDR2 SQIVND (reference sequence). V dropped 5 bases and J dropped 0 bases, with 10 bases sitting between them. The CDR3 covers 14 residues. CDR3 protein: CASSLQGMNTEAFF. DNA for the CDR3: TGTGCCAGTAGTTTACAGGGAATGAACACTGAAGCTTTCTTT.

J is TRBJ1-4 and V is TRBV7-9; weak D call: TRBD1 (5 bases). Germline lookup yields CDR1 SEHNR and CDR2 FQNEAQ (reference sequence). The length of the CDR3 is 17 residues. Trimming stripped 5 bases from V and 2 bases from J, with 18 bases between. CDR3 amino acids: CASSPTRFGGTNEKLFF. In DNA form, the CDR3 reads TGTGCCAGCAGCCCGACCAGGTTCGGGGGGACTAATGAAAAACTGTTTTTT.

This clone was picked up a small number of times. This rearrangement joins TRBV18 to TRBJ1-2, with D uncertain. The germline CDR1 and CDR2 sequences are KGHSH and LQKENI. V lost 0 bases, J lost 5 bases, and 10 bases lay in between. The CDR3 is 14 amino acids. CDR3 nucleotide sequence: TGTGCCAGCTCACCACCGGACCTTCAATATGGCTACACCTTC. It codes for CASSPPDLQYGYTF.

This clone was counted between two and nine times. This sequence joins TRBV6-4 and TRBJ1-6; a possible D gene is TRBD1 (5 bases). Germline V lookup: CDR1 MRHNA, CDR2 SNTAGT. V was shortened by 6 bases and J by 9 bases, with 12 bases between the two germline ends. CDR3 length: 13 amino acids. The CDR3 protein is CASRKTGTSPLHF. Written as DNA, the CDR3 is TGTGCCAGCAGGAAAACAGGCACTTCACCCCTCCACTTT.

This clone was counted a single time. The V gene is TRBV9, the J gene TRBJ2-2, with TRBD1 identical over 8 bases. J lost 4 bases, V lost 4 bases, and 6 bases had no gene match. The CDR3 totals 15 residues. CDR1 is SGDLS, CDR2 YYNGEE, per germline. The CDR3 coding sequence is TGTGCCAGCAGCTGGACAGGGACGATCACCGGGGAGCTGTTTTTT. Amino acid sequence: CASSWTGTITGELFF. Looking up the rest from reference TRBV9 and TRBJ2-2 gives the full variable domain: DSGVTQTPKHLITATGQRVTLRCSPRSGDLSVYWYQQSLDQGLQFLIQYYNGEERAKGNILERFSAQQFPDLHSELNLSSLELGDSALYFCASSWTGTITGELFFGEGSRLTVL.

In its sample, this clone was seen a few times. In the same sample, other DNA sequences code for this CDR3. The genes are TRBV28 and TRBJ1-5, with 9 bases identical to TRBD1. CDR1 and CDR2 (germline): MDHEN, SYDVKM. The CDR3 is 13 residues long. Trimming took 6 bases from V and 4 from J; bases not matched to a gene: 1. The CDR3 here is CASRGQGNQPQHF. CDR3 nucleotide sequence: TGTGCCAGCAGAGGACAGGGGAATCAGCCCCAGCATTTT.

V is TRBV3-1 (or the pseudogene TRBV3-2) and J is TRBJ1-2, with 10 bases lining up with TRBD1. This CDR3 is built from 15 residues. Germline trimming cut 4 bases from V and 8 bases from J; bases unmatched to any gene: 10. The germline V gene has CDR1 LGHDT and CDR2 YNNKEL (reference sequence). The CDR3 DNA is TGTGCCAGCAGCCGGAGTAGGACAGGGGGAGGGGGCTACACCTTC. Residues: CASSRSRTGGGGYTF.

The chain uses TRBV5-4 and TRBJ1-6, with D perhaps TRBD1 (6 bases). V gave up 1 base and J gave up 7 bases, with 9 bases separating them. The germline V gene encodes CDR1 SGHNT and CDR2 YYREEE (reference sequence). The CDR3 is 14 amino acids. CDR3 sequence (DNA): TGTGCCAGCAGCTTGACAGGGTGGAATTCACCCCTCCACTTT. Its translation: CASSLTGWNSPLHF. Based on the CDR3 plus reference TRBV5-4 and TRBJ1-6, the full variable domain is ETGVTQSPTHLIKTRGQQVTLRCSSQSGHNTVSWYQQALGQGPQFIFQYYREEENGRGNFPPRFSGLQFPNYSSELNVNALELDDSALYLCASSLTGWNSPLHFGNGTRLTVT.

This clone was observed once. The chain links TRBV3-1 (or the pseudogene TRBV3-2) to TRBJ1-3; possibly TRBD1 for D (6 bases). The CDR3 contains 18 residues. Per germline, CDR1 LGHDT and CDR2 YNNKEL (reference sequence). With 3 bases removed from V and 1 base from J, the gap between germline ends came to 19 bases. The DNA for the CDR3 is TGTGCCAGCAGCCACCATGGGGGCGTACAAACATCTGGAAACACCATATATTTT. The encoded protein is CASSHHGGVQTSGNTIYF.

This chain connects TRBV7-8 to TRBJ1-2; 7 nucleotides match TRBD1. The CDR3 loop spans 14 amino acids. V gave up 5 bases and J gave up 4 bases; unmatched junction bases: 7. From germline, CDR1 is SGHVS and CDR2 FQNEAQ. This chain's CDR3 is CASSRGTVIYGYTF. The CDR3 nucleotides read TGTGCCAGCAGCCGCGGGACAGTGATCTATGGCTACACCTTC.

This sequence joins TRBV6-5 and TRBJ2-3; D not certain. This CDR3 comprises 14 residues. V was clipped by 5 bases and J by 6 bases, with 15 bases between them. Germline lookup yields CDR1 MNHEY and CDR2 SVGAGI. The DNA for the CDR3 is TGTGCCAGCAGTACGGACCTGTTTGGCGATACGCAGTATTTT. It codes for CASSTDLFGDTQYF.